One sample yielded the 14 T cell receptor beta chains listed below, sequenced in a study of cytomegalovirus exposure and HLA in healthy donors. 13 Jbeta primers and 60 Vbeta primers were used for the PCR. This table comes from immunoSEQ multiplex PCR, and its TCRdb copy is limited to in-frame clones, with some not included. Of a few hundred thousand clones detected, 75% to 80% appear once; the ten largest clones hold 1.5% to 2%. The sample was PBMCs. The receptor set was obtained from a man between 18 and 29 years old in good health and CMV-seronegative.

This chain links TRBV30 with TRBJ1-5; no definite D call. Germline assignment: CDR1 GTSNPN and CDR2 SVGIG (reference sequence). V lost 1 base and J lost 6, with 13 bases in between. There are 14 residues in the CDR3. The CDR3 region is CAWSGGQGSQPQHF. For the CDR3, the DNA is TGTGCCTGGAGTGGAGGTCAAGGGAGTCAGCCCCAGCATTTT. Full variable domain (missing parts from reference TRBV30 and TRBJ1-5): SQTIHQWPATLVQPVGSPLSLECTVEGTSNPNLYWYRQAAGRGLQLLFYSVGIGQISSEVPQNLSASRPQDRQFILSSKKLLLSDSGFYLCAWSGGQGSQPQHFGDGTRLSIL.

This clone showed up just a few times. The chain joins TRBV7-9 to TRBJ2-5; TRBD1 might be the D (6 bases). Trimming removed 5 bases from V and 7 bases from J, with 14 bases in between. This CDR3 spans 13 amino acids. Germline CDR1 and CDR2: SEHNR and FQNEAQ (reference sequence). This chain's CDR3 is CASSPRTVGTQYF. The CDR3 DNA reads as TGTGCCAGCAGCCCTAGGACAGTAGGGACCCAGTACTTC.

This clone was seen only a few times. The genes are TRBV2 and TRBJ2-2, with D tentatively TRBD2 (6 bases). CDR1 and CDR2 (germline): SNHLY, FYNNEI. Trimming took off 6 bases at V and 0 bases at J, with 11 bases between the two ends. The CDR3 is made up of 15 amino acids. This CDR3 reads CASSELASNTGELFF. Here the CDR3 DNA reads TGTGCCAGCAGCGAACTAGCTTCGAACACCGGGGAGCTGTTTTTT. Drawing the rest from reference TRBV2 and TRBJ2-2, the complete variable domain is EPEVTQTPSHQVTQMGQEVILRCVPISNHLYFYWYRQILGQKVEFLVSFYNNEISEKSEIFDDQFSVERPDGSNFTLKIRSTKLEDSAMYFCASSELASNTGELFFGEGSRLTVL.

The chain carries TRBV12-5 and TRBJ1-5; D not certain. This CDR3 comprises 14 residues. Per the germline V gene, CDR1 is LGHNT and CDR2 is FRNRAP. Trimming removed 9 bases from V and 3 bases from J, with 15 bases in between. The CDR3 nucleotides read TGTGCTAGCCCCCACGGGGTGATCAATCAGCCCCAGCATTTT. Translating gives CASPHGVINQPQHF.

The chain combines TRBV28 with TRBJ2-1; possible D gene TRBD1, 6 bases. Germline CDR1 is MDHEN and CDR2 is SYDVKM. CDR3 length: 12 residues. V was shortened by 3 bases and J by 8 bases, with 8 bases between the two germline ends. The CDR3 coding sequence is TGTGCCAGCAGTTTGCAGGGGCATGAGCAGTTCTTC. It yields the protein CASSLQGHEQFF.

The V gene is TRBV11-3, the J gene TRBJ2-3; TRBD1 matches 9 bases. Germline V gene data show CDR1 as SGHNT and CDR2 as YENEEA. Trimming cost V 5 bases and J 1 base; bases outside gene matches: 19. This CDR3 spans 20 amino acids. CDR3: CASSTQTTETGGGGTDTQYF. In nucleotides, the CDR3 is TGTGCCAGCAGCACCCAGACGACAGAGACAGGGGGAGGGGGCACAGATACGCAGTATTTT. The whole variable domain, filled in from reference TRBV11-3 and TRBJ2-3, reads EAGVVQSPRYKIIEKKQPVAFWCNPISGHNTLYWYLQNLGQGPELLIRYENEEAVDDSQLPKDRFSAERLKGVDSTLKIQPAELGDSAVYLCASSTQTTETGGGGTDTQYFGPGTRLTVL.

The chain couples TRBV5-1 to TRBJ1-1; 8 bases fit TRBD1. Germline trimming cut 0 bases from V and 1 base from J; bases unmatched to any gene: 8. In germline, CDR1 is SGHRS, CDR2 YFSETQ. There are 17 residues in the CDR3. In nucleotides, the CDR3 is TGCGCCAGCAGCTTGGGCGGGACAGGTTCGGGGAACACTGAAGCTTTCTTT. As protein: CASSLGGTGSGNTEAFF. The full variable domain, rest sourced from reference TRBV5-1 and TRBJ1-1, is KAGVTQTPRYLIKTRGQQVTLSCSPISGHRSVSWYQQTPGQGLQFLFEYFSETQRNKGNFPGRFSGRQFSNSRSEMNVSTLELGDSALYLCASSLGGTGSGNTEAFFGQGTRLTVV.

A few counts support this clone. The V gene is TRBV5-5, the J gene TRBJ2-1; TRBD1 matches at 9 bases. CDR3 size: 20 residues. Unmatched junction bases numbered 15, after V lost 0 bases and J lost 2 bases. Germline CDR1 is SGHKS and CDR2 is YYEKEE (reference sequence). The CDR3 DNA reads TGTGCCAGCAGCTTGGGCCGGACAGGGGTCGCCCAGGGGACCTACAATGAGCAGTTCTTC. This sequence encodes CASSLGRTGVAQGTYNEQFF.

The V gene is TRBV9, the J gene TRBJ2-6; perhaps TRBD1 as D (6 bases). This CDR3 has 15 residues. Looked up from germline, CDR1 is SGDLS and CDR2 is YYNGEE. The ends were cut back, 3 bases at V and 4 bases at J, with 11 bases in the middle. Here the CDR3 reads CASSATGLGANVLTF. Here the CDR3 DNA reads TGTGCCAGCAGCGCAACAGGGCTAGGGGCCAACGTCCTGACTTTC.

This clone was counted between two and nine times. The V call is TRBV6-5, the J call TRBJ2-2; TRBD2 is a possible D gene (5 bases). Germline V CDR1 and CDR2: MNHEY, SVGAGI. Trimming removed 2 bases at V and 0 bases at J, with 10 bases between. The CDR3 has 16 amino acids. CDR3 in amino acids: CASSYMSGANTGELFF. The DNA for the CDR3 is TGTGCCAGCAGTTACATGAGCGGTGCGAACACCGGGGAGCTGTTTTTT.

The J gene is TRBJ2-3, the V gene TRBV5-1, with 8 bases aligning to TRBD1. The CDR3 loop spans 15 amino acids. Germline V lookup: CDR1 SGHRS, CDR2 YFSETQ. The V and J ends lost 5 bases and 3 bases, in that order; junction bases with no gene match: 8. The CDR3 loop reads CASRFVDRATDTQYF. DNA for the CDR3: TGCGCCAGCAGATTCGTGGACAGGGCAACAGATACGCAGTATTTT.

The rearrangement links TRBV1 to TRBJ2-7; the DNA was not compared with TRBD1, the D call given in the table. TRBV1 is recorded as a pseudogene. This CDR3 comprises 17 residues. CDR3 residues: CTSSQVARDRGPYEQYF. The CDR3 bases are TGCACCAGCAGCCAAGTAGCCCGGGACAGGGGGCCCTACGAGCAGTACTTC.

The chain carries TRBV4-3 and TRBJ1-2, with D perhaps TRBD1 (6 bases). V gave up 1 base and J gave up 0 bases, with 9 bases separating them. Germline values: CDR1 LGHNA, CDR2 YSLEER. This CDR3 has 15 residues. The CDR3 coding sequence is TGCGCCAGCAGCCAAGGAAGGGGGACTAACTATGGCTACACCTTC. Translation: CASSQGRGTNYGYTF.

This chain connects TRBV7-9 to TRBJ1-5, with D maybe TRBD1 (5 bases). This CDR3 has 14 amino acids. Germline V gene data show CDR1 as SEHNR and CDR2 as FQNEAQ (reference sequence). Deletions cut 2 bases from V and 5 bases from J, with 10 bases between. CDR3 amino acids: CASSLPGLDQPQHF. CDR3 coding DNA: TGTGCCAGCAGCTTACCAGGGTTGGATCAGCCCCAGCATTTT. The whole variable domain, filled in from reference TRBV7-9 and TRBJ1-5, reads DTGVSQNPRHKITKRGQNVTFRCDPISEHNRLYWYRQTLGQGPEFLTYFQNEAQLEKSRLLSDRFSAERPKGSFSTLEIQRTEQGDSAMYLCASSLPGLDQPQHFGDGTRLSIL.